Listed below are T cell receptor beta chains from one sample, sequenced in a study of blood T cells in healthy people across ages. Using its own MiXCR run on the 5' RACE reads, TCRdb lists one record per CDR3 protein. The repertoire holds 380,000 or so distinct CDR3 sequences, with 50% to 60% as singletons. Sequences were obtained from blood. These receptors were collected from a man aged 60 to 69 in good health. CDR3s include the opening cysteine and the closing phenylalanine or tryptophan. A D gene is named only where the DNA matches it firmly. Size is stated for part of the rows, as once, few or many counts, or as a class when the clone is expanded.

NA,TRBJ2-1,TRBV12-3/TRBV12-4,NA,TGTGCCAACCGGGGGCACTCCTACAATGAGCAGTTCTTC,CANRGHSYNEQFF
many,TRBJ2-1,TRBV3-1,NA,TGTGCCAGCAGCCAAGATAGGTCAGAAGCTGCCAATGAGCAGTTCTTC,CASSQDRSEAANEQFF
many,TRBJ2-7,TRBV24-1,TRBD2,TGTGCCACCAGTGGACCTAGCGGGAGCGAGCAGTACTTC,CATSGPSGSEQYF
NA,TRBJ2-5,TRBV29-1,NA,TGCAGCGTTGTGGCGGGAGGGACAGGAGAGACCCAGTACTTC,CSVVAGGTGETQYF
NA,TRBJ2-3,TRBV29-1,NA,TGCAGCGTTGAAGATTGGGCTTCTGGGCCCACAGATACGCAGTATTTT,CSVEDWASGPTDTQYF
NA,TRBJ1-5,TRBV7-2,NA,TGTGCCAGCAGCTTACGGGACGGTAATCAGCCCCAGCATTTT,CASSLRDGNQPQHF
NA,TRBJ2-7,TRBV6-5,NA,TGTGCCAGCAGTTTCGGAGGGTTCCAGACGATTGGAGAGGAGCAGTACTTC,CASSFGGFQTIGEEQYF
few,TRBJ2-3,TRBV5-6,NA,TGTGCCAGCAGCCCCGTTAGCGGTAGCACAGATACGCAGTATTTT,CASSPVSGSTDTQYF
many,TRBJ2-7,TRBV29-1,NA,TGCAGCGTTGGGGGAGGATACGAGCAGTACTTC,CSVGGGYEQYF
NA,TRBJ2-7,TRBV2,NA,TGTGCCAGTGTTATGGGCGGGTACTACGAGCAGTACTTC,CASVMGGYYEQYF
few,TRBJ2-7,TRBV3-1,TRBD1,TGTGCCAGCAGGCCCGGACAGGGGCGTTCCTACGAGCAGTACTTC,CASRPGQGRSYEQYF
many,TRBJ2-6,TRBV11-2,NA,TGTGCCAGCAGCTTAGACAGGGCTGGGGCCAACGTCCTGACTTTC,CASSLDRAGANVLTF
NA,TRBJ2-5,TRBV25-1,NA,TGTGCCAGCAGTGGGGCGGGATTCACCCAAGAGACCCAGTACTTC,CASSGAGFTQETQYF
NA,TRBJ1-2,TRBV29-1,NA,TGCAGCGTTGAAGGAGGACTCAACTATGGCTACACCTTC,CSVEGGLNYGYTF
NA,TRBJ2-6,TRBV29-1,NA,TGCAGCGCAGCTATCTCTGGGGCCAACGTCCTGACTTTC,CSAAISGANVLTF
NA,TRBJ2-5,TRBV5-1,NA,TGCGCCAGCAGTCAACCGCGGTACCAAGAGACCCAGTACTTC,CASSQPRYQETQYF
NA,TRBJ2-7,TRBV7-9,TRBD1,TGTGCCAGCGGAAGGGACAGCCCTCTTGACGAGCAGTACTTC,CASGRDSPLDEQYF
NA,TRBJ2-7,TRBV29-1,NA,TGCAGCGTCCCCTCGGTAGGGACAGAGCAGTACTTC,CSVPSVGTEQYF
many,TRBJ2-3,TRBV5-1,TRBD2,TGCGCCAGCAGCGAACCACGACTAGCGGCGAACACAGATACGCAGTATTTT,CASSEPRLAANTDTQYF
many,TRBJ1-2,TRBV5-1,NA,TGCGCCAGCAATGATGACAGAGGTGGCTACACCTTC,CASNDDRGGYTF
NA,TRBJ1-2,TRBV7-2,NA,TGTGCCAGCAGCTTAGTGGACAGAAGCTATGGCTACACCTTC,CASSLVDRSYGYTF
NA,TRBJ1-5,TRBV20-1,NA,TGCAGTGCTAGTCAGGGAGCGGGCAATCAGCCCCAGCATTTT,CSASQGAGNQPQHF
once,TRBJ2-3,TRBV24-1,TRBD1,TGTGCCACCAGTGATTCAGGCCGACAGGGCGGCGCGCAGTATTTT,CATSDSGRQGGAQYF
once,TRBJ2-7,TRBV5-6,NA,TGTGCCAGCAGCTCGCCCCACGGGCGGAACTACGAGCAGTACTTC,CASSSPHGRNYEQYF
NA,TRBJ2-7,TRBV20-1,TRBD2,TGCAGTCCAACCTCTAGCGGAAGCTCCTACGAGCAGTACTTC,CSPTSSGSSYEQYF
NA,TRBJ2-3,TRBV6-2/TRBV6-3,TRBD2,TGTGCCAGCAGTTTTACTGGAGCGGGAGGTAACTCAGATACGCAGTATTTT,CASSFTGAGGNSDTQYF
NA,TRBJ1-1,TRBV20-1,NA,TGCAGTGCGCCCGGTCGGGAGGGAGTTAGGACTGAAGCTTTCTTT,CSAPGREGVRTEAFF
once,TRBJ2-7,TRBV20-1,TRBD1,TGCAGTGCTAGAGAGGGAACCGGGACAGGTCGTGAGCAGTACTTC,CSAREGTGTGREQYF
many,TRBJ2-7,TRBV5-6,TRBD1,TGTGCCAGCAGCCTCAGGACAGGGGCAACGGAGCAGTACTTC,CASSLRTGATEQYF
NA,TRBJ2-1,TRBV7-9,TRBD2,TGTGCCAGCAGCGCCGGAGGTAGCGGGAGATTAAGGCAGTTCTTC,CASSAGGSGRLRQFF
few,TRBJ1-2,TRBV7-2,NA,TGTGCCAGCAGCCGGAGGTTTGGGGGGGGCGATGGCTACACCTTC,CASSRRFGGGDGYTF
few,TRBJ1-1,TRBV28,TRBD1,TGTGCCAGCAGGGGACAGATGAACACTGAAGCTTTCTTT,CASRGQMNTEAFF
NA,TRBJ1-2,TRBV4-3,TRBD1,TGCGCCAGCAGCCAAGATCTATTAGGGGGCCGCTATGGCTACACCTTC,CASSQDLLGGRYGYTF
few,TRBJ2-5,TRBV6-5,NA,TGTGCCAGCAGTCCCGATAACGGATACGGACAAGAGACCCAGTACTTC,CASSPDNGYGQETQYF
NA,TRBJ2-3,TRBV11-2,NA,TGTGCCAGCAGCTTACGCGGGACAGCCCACACAGATACGCAGTATTTT,CASSLRGTAHTDTQYF
NA,TRBJ2-1,TRBV20-1,NA,TGCAGTGCCAGAGGAGGGGGGAGATCCAATGAGCAGTTCTTC,CSARGGGRSNEQFF
few,TRBJ1-6,TRBV6-2/TRBV6-3,NA,TGTGCCAGCAGCCGGGGAGATAATTCACCCCTCCACTTT,CASSRGDNSPLHF
NA,TRBJ2-3,TRBV7-6,NA,TGTGCCAGCAGCCCTCTTGCGGAGACAAGAACAGATACGCAGTATTTT,CASSPLAETRTDTQYF
few,TRBJ2-1,TRBV6-5,TRBD2,TGTGCCAGCGGCAGCGGGAGCTCCTACAATGAGCAGTTCTTC,CASGSGSSYNEQFF
NA,TRBJ1-2,TRBV3-1,NA,TGTGCCAGCAGCCAAGAGACGGTGGGAGGCTACACCTTC,CASSQETVGGYTF
NA,TRBJ1-5,TRBV6-2/TRBV6-3,TRBD1,TGTGCCAGCCGGCCACTCGGGACAGGGGGACACAATCAGCCCCAGCATTTT,CASRPLGTGGHNQPQHF
few,TRBJ2-5,TRBV25-1,NA,TGTGCCAGCAGTGAAATGGGCGAAGAGACCCAGTACTTC,CASSEMGEETQYF
NA,TRBJ2-1,TRBV27,NA,TGTGCCAGCAGTTTATTCTCCACCAGCTCCTACAATGAGCAGTTCTTC,CASSLFSTSSYNEQFF
once,TRBJ2-1,TRBV29-1,TRBD2,TGCAGCGTTGATAAGGGATCGGGACTAGCGACCGGGCAGTTCTTC,CSVDKGSGLATGQFF